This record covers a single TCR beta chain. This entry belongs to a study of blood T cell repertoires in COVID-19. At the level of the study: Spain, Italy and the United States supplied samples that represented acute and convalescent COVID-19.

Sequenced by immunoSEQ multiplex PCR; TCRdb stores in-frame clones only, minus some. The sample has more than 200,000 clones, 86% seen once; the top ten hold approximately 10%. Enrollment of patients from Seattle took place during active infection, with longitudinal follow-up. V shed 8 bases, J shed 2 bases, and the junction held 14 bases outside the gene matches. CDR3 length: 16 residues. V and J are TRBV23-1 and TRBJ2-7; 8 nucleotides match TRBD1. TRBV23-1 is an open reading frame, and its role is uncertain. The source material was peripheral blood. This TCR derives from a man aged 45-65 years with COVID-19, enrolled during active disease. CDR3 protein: CASVQRKDREAYEQYF. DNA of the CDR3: TGCGCCAGCGTCCAAAGGAAGGACAGGGAGGCCTACGAGCAGTACTTC.